The 26 T cell receptor beta chains given below trace back to one sample, sequenced in a study of regulatory T cells in long-lasting Graves disease. As to time point: persistent/refractory GD, antithyroid drugs over 5 years with positive TRAb. PBMCs were the source of the RNA used for TCR sequencing. CDR3 regions were amplified by Arm-PCR using iRepertoire HTBI primers to build TCR beta libraries. TCRdb reprocessed the multiplex PCR reads via MiXCR and lists one record per CDR3 protein. The data contain hundreds of thousands of distinct CDR3 sequences, over 20% of them singletons. This material consisted of peripheral blood mononuclear cells (PBMCs), taken when the disease was refractory, from a patient treated with antithyroid drugs. Receptors originate from a female donor with Graves disease.

This clonotype was picked up many times. This chain links TRBV12-3 or TRBV12-4 with TRBJ1-1, with D unresolved. The CDR3 loop spans 12 amino acids. V was pared by 3 bases and J by 2 bases, with 4 bases between. Here the CDR3 reads CASSFYNTEAFF. In DNA, the CDR3 is TGTGCCAGCAGTTTCTACAACACTGAAGCTTTCTTT.

This clonotype came up a few times. The CDR3 is CSVWGEGRDDTGELFF. The DNA for the CDR3 is TGCAGCGTTTGGGGGGAGGGCAGGGATGATACCGGGGAGCTGTTTTTT. The chain joins TRBV29-1 to TRBJ2-2, with 7 positions matching TRBD2. Trimming took 5 bases from V and 5 from J; bases not matched to a gene: 14. Germline V lookup: CDR1 SQVTM, CDR2 ANQGSEA. CDR3 length: 16 residues.

In its sample, this clonotype was seen a few times. J is TRBJ1-5 and V is TRBV20-1; tentatively, D is TRBD1 (6 bases). CDR1 and CDR2 (germline): DFQATT, SNEGSKA (reference sequence). The V and J ends lost 7 bases and 1 base respectively, with 14 bases between them. There are 14 residues in the CDR3. DNA for the CDR3: TGCAGTGGTCCTTGGGGGACAAGCAATCAGCCCCAGCATTTT. It specifies CSGPWGTSNQPQHF.

This clonotype has just a few counts. J is TRBJ2-3 and V is TRBV5-5; perhaps TRBD2 as D (6 bases). CDR3 length: 17 amino acids. Germline CDR1 reads SGHKS; CDR2 reads YYEKEE (reference sequence). V lost 4 bases and J lost 4, with 22 bases in between. The CDR3 region has the DNA TGTGCCAGCAGCGTGATGTCCGGCGGGGAAACATCAGATACGCAGTATTTT. Translation gives CASSVMSGGETSDTQYF.

This chain links TRBV12-3 or TRBV12-4 with TRBJ2-1, with 7 bases lining up with TRBD2. The CDR3 covers 16 residues. V lost 2 bases, J lost 0 bases, and 4 bases stayed unmatched. The CDR3 protein is CASSLLGGGSYNEQFF. The CDR3 DNA reads as TGTGCCAGCAGTTTACTTGGGGGGGGCTCCTACAATGAGCAGTTCTTC.

This clonotype is a singleton in its sample. A much bigger clone sits one base away, suggesting this may be a read error. The chain carries TRBV6-5 and TRBJ2-7; no clear D. CDR1 and CDR2 (germline): MNHEY, SVGAGI. This CDR3 has 14 residues. CDR3 region: CTSSYPGWNNEQYF. The DNA of the CDR3 is TGTACCAGCAGTTACCCCGGCTGGAACAATGAGCAGTACTTC.

This clonotype was picked up a small number of times. The chain carries TRBV18 and TRBJ2-1; 9 bases match TRBD2. Germline V CDR1 and CDR2: KGHSH, LQKENI. The CDR3 has 16 residues. V was pared by 6 bases and J by 4 bases, with 10 bases of the junction left unmatched. The CDR3 region is CASSPKTSGAYNEQFF. The CDR3 nucleotides are TGTGCCAGCTCCCCGAAGACTAGCGGAGCTTACAATGAGCAGTTCTTC.

V is TRBV30 and J is TRBJ2-2, with a weak D call TRBD1 (6 bases). The CDR3 sequence is 13 residues long. V lost 2 bases and J 7 bases, leaving 11 bases between the germline ends. Germline V CDR1 and CDR2: GTSNPN, SVGIG (reference sequence). CDR3 sequence reads: CAWSSQGFGELFF. The DNA of the CDR3 is TGTGCCTGGAGTTCACAGGGCTTCGGGGAGCTGTTTTTT. Looking up the rest from reference TRBV30 and TRBJ2-2 gives the full variable domain: SQTIHQWPATLVQPVGSPLSLECTVEGTSNPNLYWYRQAAGRGLQLLFYSVGIGQISSEVPQNLSASRPQDRQFILSSKKLLLSDSGFYLCAWSSQGFGELFFGEGSRLTVL.

This rearrangement joins TRBV20-1 to TRBJ2-1; 13 nucleotides align to TRBD2. CDR1 is DFQATT, CDR2 SNEGSKA, per germline (reference sequence). V lost 1 base, J lost 8 bases, and 5 bases stayed unmatched. This CDR3 contains 15 residues. The CDR3 region is CSARGTSGRGHEQFF. The CDR3 DNA is TGCAGTGCTAGAGGGACTAGCGGGAGAGGGCATGAGCAGTTCTTC.

This clonotype was detected many times. J is TRBJ1-2 and V is TRBV28, with a possible D match to TRBD1 (5 bases). Per the germline V gene, CDR1 is MDHEN and CDR2 is SYDVKM. V was trimmed by 7 bases and J by 3 bases, leaving 18 bases between them. The CDR3 runs to 15 residues. This CDR3 is CASTPGRRSDYGYTF. The CDR3 DNA sequence: TGTGCCAGCACCCCAGGGCGGCGGAGCGACTATGGCTACACCTTC.

This clonotype was observed a handful of times. V is TRBV7-6 and J is TRBJ2-7; 8 bases map to TRBD1. With 0 bases clipped from V and 4 bases from J, the junction kept 11 bases outside the gene matches. CDR1 is SGHVS and CDR2 is FNYEAQ in the germline V gene. The CDR3 length is 17 residues. CDR3 in DNA: TGTGCCAGCAGCTTAGCATCGCCGCAGGGGGCTCTATACGAGCAGTACTTC. It encodes CASSLASPQGALYEQYF.

This clonotype was recorded many times. The chain combines TRBV12-3 or TRBV12-4 with TRBJ2-5; D ambiguous. The CDR3 loop spans 16 amino acids. V was trimmed by 2 bases and J by 1 base, leaving 14 bases between them. The CDR3 region has the DNA TGTGCCAGCAGTTTATCGGGCTCGAGAACCCAAGAGACCCAGTACTTC. Its translation: CASSLSGSRTQETQYF.

In its sample, this clonotype was seen many times. V and J are TRBV12-3 or TRBV12-4 and TRBJ1-1; D gene unclear. This CDR3 is 12 amino acids long. Trimming shortened V by 5 bases and J by 8 bases, and 12 bases separated the two germline ends. The CDR3 sequence is CASSGESPEAFF. DNA for the CDR3: TGTGCCAGCAGTGGGGAATCTCCGGAAGCTTTCTTT.

The CDR3 DNA reads as TGTGCCTGGAGTGTAATAGGGGCCGGAAACACCATATATTTT. This translates into CAWSVIGAGNTIYF. The J gene is TRBJ1-3, the V gene TRBV30; the D gene is possibly TRBD1 (5 bases). The germline V gene has CDR1 GTSNPN and CDR2 SVGIG (reference sequence). V lost 0 bases to trimming and J lost 4 bases, with 10 bases between them. CDR3 size: 14 residues. Complete variable domain (other parts from reference TRBV30 and TRBJ1-3): SQTIHQWPATLVQPVGSPLSLECTVEGTSNPNLYWYRQAAGRGLQLLFYSVGIGQISSEVPQNLSASRPQDRQFILSSKKLLLSDSGFYLCAWSVIGAGNTIYFGEGSWLTVV.

The chain carries TRBV28 and TRBJ1-1; D ambiguous. The CDR3 has 13 amino acids. V lost 8 bases, J lost 0 bases, and 10 bases lay in between. Germline V lookup: CDR1 MDHEN, CDR2 SYDVKM. CDR3 DNA sequence: TGTGCCAGCGGTGCGCAGTTGAACACTGAAGCTTTCTTT. Amino acids: CASGAQLNTEAFF.

The chain is built from TRBV7-2 and TRBJ1-2; the D is unclear. CDR3 length: 13 residues. V was pared by 5 bases and J by 4 bases, with 11 bases between. Germline V gives CDR1 SGHTA, CDR2 FQGNSA. CDR3 protein: CASSPSIPYGYTF. The CDR3, as DNA: TGTGCCAGCAGCCCTTCGATTCCCTATGGCTACACCTTC.

This clonotype has only a few counts. The CDR3 reads CASSHRTGANQPQHF. The CDR3 bases are TGTGCCAGCAGTCATCGGACAGGGGCCAATCAGCCCCAGCATTTT. The V gene is TRBV12-3 or TRBV12-4, the J gene TRBJ1-5, with 9 bases aligning to TRBD1. This CDR3 spans 15 amino acids. With 5 bases clipped from V and 3 bases from J, the junction kept 5 bases outside the gene matches.

Regarding this clonotype: A read error may be the cause here, since a much bigger clone is one base away. The CDR3 ends on some other residue instead of the conserved phenylalanine or tryptophan, so this is likely a read error. The gene calls are TRBV6-5 and TRBJ2-7, with 9 nucleotides matching TRBD2. Germline V CDR1 and CDR2: MNHEY, SVGAGI. The CDR3 runs 16 residues. Trimming took 0 bases from V and 5 from J; bases not matched to a gene: 8. The chain's CDR3 is CASSYSAASGTHEQYS. CDR3 coding DNA: TGTGCCAGCAGTTACTCAGCGGCTAGCGGGACCCACGAGCAGTACTCC.

This clonotype appeared a single time. The rearrangement joins TRBV28 to TRBJ2-3; 11 bases fit TRBD2. Germline V lookup: CDR1 MDHEN, CDR2 SYDVKM. V gave up 4 bases and J gave up 5 bases; unmatched junction bases: 11. The CDR3 runs to 17 residues. The CDR3 bases are TGTGCCAGCAGTTCGGTACTAGCGGGAGTACATATAGATACGCAGTATTTT. Its translation is CASSSVLAGVHIDTQYF.

The gene calls are TRBV7-2 and TRBJ2-5, with no clear D. V was cut by 0 bases and J by 5 bases, with 13 bases left in between. The CDR3 is 15 amino acids. From germline, CDR1 is SGHTA and CDR2 FQGNSA. CDR3 loop: CASSLARGGIETQYF. The CDR3 DNA reads as TGTGCCAGCAGCTTAGCGCGAGGTGGGATTGAGACCCAGTACTTC.

The sample holds many counts of this clonotype. J is TRBJ2-7 and V is TRBV28; TRBD2 matches 8 bases. Germline V lookup: CDR1 MDHEN, CDR2 SYDVKM. The V gene end was trimmed by 4 bases and the J gene end by 6 bases; junction bases not matched to a gene: 11. The length of the CDR3 is 15 residues. The CDR3 region has the DNA TGTGCCAGCAGTTCAACAGCGGGAGCTTGGGTCGAGCAGTACTTC. It codes for CASSSTAGAWVEQYF.

V usage is TRBV20-1 and J usage is TRBJ2-2; a possible D gene is TRBD1 (6 bases). V shed 2 bases and J shed 3 bases, with 13 bases lying between them. Germline V lookup: CDR1 DFQATT, CDR2 SNEGSKA (reference sequence). The CDR3 is made up of 15 amino acids. The CDR3 is CSARWGLWDTGELFF. In nucleotides, the CDR3 is TGCAGTGCTAGATGGGGGCTTTGGGACACCGGGGAGCTGTTTTTT.

This clonotype occurred many times. This chain links TRBV20-1 with TRBJ2-7, with TRBD2 matching 10 bases. V was pared by 1 base and J by 3 bases, with 9 bases of the junction left unmatched. This CDR3 has 16 amino acids. Germline V lookup: CDR1 DFQATT, CDR2 SNEGSKA (reference sequence). The CDR3 spells CSARGLAGEELYEQYF. CDR3 DNA sequence: TGCAGTGCTAGAGGCCTAGCGGGAGAGGAACTCTACGAGCAGTACTTC.

This clonotype was observed many times. The rearrangement uses TRBV28 and TRBJ2-2, with TRBD1 identical over 8 bases. Germline CDR1 is MDHEN and CDR2 is SYDVKM. V shed 8 bases and J 5 bases; nucleotides not matched to a gene: 7. The CDR3 has 14 residues. CDR3 DNA sequence: TGTGCCAGCCTTGGCAGGGGGCTTACCGGGGAGCTGTTTTTT. It specifies CASLGRGLTGELFF.

This clonotype was counted a few times. V gene TRBV30 combines with J gene TRBJ1-4; no clear D gene. The CDR3 has 11 amino acids. Trimming shortened V by 3 bases and J by 8 bases, and 7 bases separated the two germline ends. CDR1 GTSNPN and CDR2 SVGIG come from the germline V gene (reference sequence). The CDR3 is CAWRLEEKLFF. CDR3 nucleotide sequence: TGTGCCTGGAGACTGGAGGAAAAACTGTTTTTT.

This clonotype was detected only a few times. This chain uses TRBV6-5 with TRBJ2-7; 8 nucleotides agree with TRBD1. The V segment lost 2 bases and the J segment 3 bases; nucleotides outside the gene matches: 18. CDR1 is MNHEY and CDR2 is SVGAGI in the germline V gene. The CDR3 has 19 residues. The CDR3 sequence is CASSYEGSRRDRLGYEQYF. CDR3 nucleotide sequence: TGTGCCAGCAGTTACGAAGGATCCCGCCGGGACAGGCTGGGCTACGAGCAGTACTTC.